Presented here are 30 T cell receptor beta chains from one specimen sequenced in a study of cytotoxic CD8 clonotypes in ibrutinib-treated CLL. Sequencing was performed with immunoSEQ multiplex PCR; in TCRdb, only in-frame clones are kept and a portion is missing. The sample contains about 140,000 clones, roughly 77% of which appear only once. Sequencing used PBMCs, obtained after 12 months of ibrutinib treatment. These receptors came from a human donor with chronic lymphocytic leukemia.

This clone was detected only a few times. The CDR3 spells CASSKDRSEKLFF. The CDR3 DNA sequence: TGTGCCAGCAGTAAGGACCGCAGTGAAAAACTGTTTTTT. This sequence joins TRBV5-6 and TRBJ1-4; D call uncertain. This CDR3 region has 13 residues. CDR1 is SGHDT, CDR2 YYEEEE, per germline. V dropped 5 bases and J dropped 7 bases, with 12 bases sitting between them.

This clone appeared a single time. The chain is built from TRBV6-1 and TRBJ2-1; 12 bases line up with TRBD2. Germline V CDR1 and CDR2: MNHNS, SASEGT. Trimming took 4 bases from V and 12 from J; bases not matched to a gene: 10. This CDR3 is 15 amino acids long. CDR3 nucleotides: TGTGCCAGCAGTGCCCCTAGCGGGGGGGCTGGGGTGCAGTTCTTC. It is translated as CASSAPSGGAGVQFF.

The sample holds a few counts of this clone. This chain links TRBV19 with TRBJ1-3, with 7 positions matching TRBD1. The J segment lost 4 bases and the V segment lost 6 bases, leaving 9 bases of the junction unmatched. CDR1 and CDR2 from the germline V gene are LNHDA and SQIVND (reference sequence). The CDR3 loop spans 15 amino acids. CDR3 sequence (DNA): TGTGCCAGTAGCTCAGTGGGGACAGACGGAAACACCATATATTTT. This gives the protein CASSSVGTDGNTIYF.

The chain combines TRBV7-8 with TRBJ2-3; possible D gene TRBD1, 6 bases. V gave up 5 bases and J gave up 2 bases, with 17 bases separating them. This CDR3 has 16 residues. Germline CDR1 SGHVS, CDR2 FQNEAQ. CDR3 coding DNA: TGTGCCAGCAGCCCAATGCCGGGACACCCCACAGATACGCAGTATTTT. Its translation: CASSPMPGHPTDTQYF.

J is TRBJ2-3 and V is TRBV29-1, with 9 bases lining up with TRBD1. The CDR3 is 13 amino acids. J gave up 2 bases and V 7 bases, and 4 bases lay outside the gene matches. Germline values: CDR1 SQVTM, CDR2 ANQGSEA. CDR3 nucleotides: TGCAGCGGCGACAGGGGGAACACAGATACGCAGTATTTT. This encodes CSGDRGNTDTQYF.

The rearrangement joins TRBV4-3 to TRBJ1-4; D gene uncertain. The CDR3 is made up of 16 amino acids. Germline CDR1 reads LGHNA; CDR2 reads YSLEER. Trimming left V 4 bases short and J 2 bases short, with 14 bases between. As DNA, the CDR3 is TGCGCCAGCAGCCCGGAGCACACGGGCACTAATGAAAAACTGTTTTTT. Residues: CASSPEHTGTNEKLFF.

The genes are TRBV19 and TRBJ1-5; D not resolved. Germline lookup yields CDR1 LNHDA and CDR2 SQIVND (reference sequence). Trimming took 5 bases from V and 7 from J, leaving 15 bases between them. The CDR3 spans 14 residues. The chain's CDR3 is CASSDGYRDQPQHF. The CDR3 nucleotides read TGTGCCAGTAGTGACGGCTACAGAGACCAGCCCCAGCATTTT.

The chain has TRBV2 and TRBJ1-6, with 8 bases aligning to TRBD1. The CDR3 runs to 14 residues. Per the germline V gene, CDR1 is SNHLY and CDR2 is FYNNEI. The junction had 5 bases not matched to a gene; V was cut back by 5 bases and J by 8 bases. CDR3 protein: CASSSQGGHSPLHF. The CDR3 DNA sequence: TGTGCCAGCAGTTCACAGGGGGGGCATTCACCCCTCCACTTT.

This rearrangement joins TRBV5-6 to TRBJ2-5; tentative D call: TRBD1 (6 bases). V gave up 2 bases and J gave up 1 base, with 18 bases separating them. CDR1 is SGHDT, CDR2 YYEEEE, per germline. This CDR3 is built from 17 residues. The chain's CDR3 is CASSFPHQPTGQETQYF. CDR3 nucleotides: TGTGCCAGCAGCTTCCCCCACCAGCCGACAGGCCAAGAGACCCAGTACTTC.

This sequence joins TRBV28 and TRBJ2-7; 12 nucleotides align to TRBD2. The V and J ends lost 3 bases and 2 bases, in that order; junction bases with no gene match: 11. CDR3 size: 18 residues. Per the germline V gene, CDR1 is MDHEN and CDR2 is SYDVKM. CDR3: CASSFIRTSGAPTYEQYF. CDR3 bases: TGTGCCAGCAGTTTTATTCGGACTAGCGGGGCGCCTACCTACGAGCAGTACTTC. The full variable domain, its missing parts supplied by reference TRBV28 and TRBJ2-7, is DVKVTQSSRYLVKRTGEKVFLECVQDMDHENMFWYRQDPGLGLRLIYFSYDVKMKEKGDIPEGYSVSREKKERFSLILESASTNQTSMYLCASSFIRTSGAPTYEQYFGPGTRLTVT.

This clone was seen a few times. This sequence joins TRBV11-2 and TRBJ2-6; D gene ambiguous. CDR1 and CDR2 from the germline V gene are SGHAT and FQNNGV. The germline V and J ends were trimmed by 6 bases and 0 bases, with 3 bases remaining between them. This CDR3 spans 13 amino acids. CDR3 nucleotide sequence: TGTGCCAGCAGTACCTCTGGGGCCAACGTCCTGACTTTC. Translated, it gives CASSTSGANVLTF.

J is TRBJ1-1 and V is TRBV11-2; D gene ambiguous. The V gene's germline CDR1 is SGHAT and CDR2 FQNNGV. The ends were cut back, 5 bases at V and 7 bases at J, with 14 bases in the middle. The CDR3 sequence is 13 residues long. CDR3 region: CASSPLGSVEAFF. CDR3 coding DNA: TGTGCCAGCAGCCCCCTAGGCTCTGTTGAAGCTTTCTTT.

This clone was counted between two and nine times. The chain has TRBV27 and TRBJ2-7; D is uncertain. V was cut by 5 bases and J by 4 bases, with 9 bases left in between. Germline values: CDR1 MNHEY, CDR2 SMNVEV (reference sequence). The CDR3 runs to 12 residues. This CDR3 is CASSKLGYEQYF. The CDR3 DNA reads as TGTGCCAGCAGTAAACTTGGGTACGAGCAGTACTTC.

The chain combines TRBV11-2 with TRBJ1-6; the D gene is possibly TRBD1 (6 bases). CDR1 and CDR2 (germline): SGHAT, FQNNGV. V dropped 1 base and J dropped 9 bases, with 13 bases sitting between them. The CDR3 totals 15 residues. CDR3 nucleotide sequence: TGTGCCAGCAGCTTAGGGGCAGGGGTTTCTTCACCCCTCCACTTT. It specifies CASSLGAGVSSPLHF.

In this sample, this clone turned up once. V and J are TRBV28 and TRBJ1-1; D is ambiguous. This CDR3 has 14 amino acids. The V end was cut by 2 bases, the J end by 7 bases, with 14 bases between. Germline lookup yields CDR1 MDHEN and CDR2 SYDVKM. The CDR3 sequence: CASSLGLGVNEAFF. The CDR3 nucleotides are TGTGCCAGCAGTTTAGGACTCGGGGTCAATGAAGCTTTCTTT.

This clone was observed once. The CDR3, as DNA: TGTGCCAGCAGCTTAGGATTAGGTGGGTCAGATACGCAGTATTTT. It translates to CASSLGLGGSDTQYF. V and J are TRBV7-2 and TRBJ2-3, with D unresolved. CDR3 size: 15 residues. The V gene's germline CDR1 is SGHTA and CDR2 FQGNSA. Trimming removed 1 base at V and 4 bases at J, with 12 bases between.

A few counts support this clone. The chain combines TRBV5-5 with TRBJ1-2; D is uncertain. Deletions cut 4 bases from V and 2 bases from J, with 15 bases between. The CDR3 contains 15 residues. Germline V lookup: CDR1 SGHKS, CDR2 YYEKEE (reference sequence). The CDR3 DNA sequence: TGTGCCAGCAGCCCTTTGCGGACCGCAAACTATGGCTACACCTTC. Protein sequence: CASSPLRTANYGYTF.

The V call is TRBV15, the J call TRBJ2-1; D is perhaps TRBD1 (6 bases). This CDR3 has 13 amino acids. Germline V gives CDR1 LNHNV, CDR2 YYDKDF (reference sequence). V lost 6 bases and J lost 9, with 15 bases in between. CDR3 DNA: TGTGCCACCAGGTCTCAGGGGCAGAGTGAGCAGTTCTTC. Its protein is CATRSQGQSEQFF.

The chain recombines TRBV6-1 with TRBJ1-5; 7 bases align to TRBD1. The CDR3 runs to 15 residues. The germline V gene has CDR1 MNHNS and CDR2 SASEGT. The ends lost 5 bases at V and 4 bases at J; junction bases unmatched: 8. The CDR3 loop reads CASSLGQSVNQPQHF. The CDR3 DNA reads as TGTGCCAGCAGTTTGGGACAGTCGGTGAATCAGCCCCAGCATTTT.

The rearrangement links TRBV16 to TRBJ1-2; D perhaps matches TRBD1 (5 bases). CDR3 length: 12 amino acids. In germline, CDR1 is KGHSY, CDR2 FQNENV. The V end lost 7 bases, the J end lost 5 bases, and 11 bases lay between the germline ends. The CDR3 bases are TGTGCCAGCACCCCAGGGCGGTATGGCTACACCTTC. Translating it yields CASTPGRYGYTF.

The rearrangement links TRBV9 to TRBJ2-2, with 9 bases aligning to TRBD2. There are 19 residues in the CDR3. Trimming removed 5 bases from V and 6 bases from J; junction bases left unmatched: 20. Germline V gene lookup returns CDR1 SGDLS and CDR2 YYNGEE. CDR3 bases: TGTGCCAGCAGTGACGGTTCGGGTGTGTTAGCGGGAGACTCCGGGGAGCTGTTTTTT. Amino acids: CASSDGSGVLAGDSGELFF.

This chain links TRBV29-1 with TRBJ2-1; possible D gene TRBD2, 6 bases. CDR3 size: 14 residues. CDR1 and CDR2 from the germline V gene are SQVTM and ANQGSEA. V was shortened by 0 bases and J by 2 bases, with 8 bases between the two germline ends. CDR3 region: CSVEDWGAYNEQFF. The CDR3 coding sequence is TGCAGCGTTGAAGATTGGGGGGCCTACAATGAGCAGTTCTTC.

The V call is TRBV28, the J call TRBJ1-5; the D gene is possibly TRBD1 (6 bases). The CDR3 is made up of 16 amino acids. Germline V gives CDR1 MDHEN, CDR2 SYDVKM. Deletions cut 1 base from V and 3 bases from J, with 13 bases between. The CDR3 region has the DNA TGTGCCAGCAGTTTATCCCAGGGGCGACCCAATCAGCCCCAGCATTTT. Its translation: CASSLSQGRPNQPQHF.

The J gene is TRBJ1-1, the V gene TRBV6-5, with 7 bases identical to TRBD1. CDR3 size: 14 residues. From germline, CDR1 is MNHEY and CDR2 SVGAGI. V shed 0 bases and J 6 bases; nucleotides not matched to a gene: 4. The CDR3 protein is CASSYSGQVPEAFF. The CDR3 DNA reads TGTGCCAGCAGTTACTCCGGACAGGTCCCTGAAGCTTTCTTT.

In this sample, this clone turned up many times. The chain has TRBV6-5 and TRBJ1-4; 10 nucleotides agree with TRBD1. CDR3 size: 14 residues. Trimming removed 5 bases from V and 7 bases from J; junction bases left unmatched: 4. Germline assignment: CDR1 MNHEY and CDR2 SVGAGI. The DNA for the CDR3 is TGTGCCAGCAGTGGGACAGGGGTGGGTGAAAAACTGTTTTTT. Protein sequence: CASSGTGVGEKLFF.

The rearrangement joins TRBV4-3 to TRBJ1-3; 9 bases are shared with TRBD1. The V segment lost 4 bases and the J segment 7 bases; nucleotides outside the gene matches: 5. Germline values: CDR1 LGHNA, CDR2 YSLEER. There are 14 residues in the CDR3. Here the CDR3 reads CASSPQTGGNTIYF. The CDR3 DNA reads TGCGCCAGCAGCCCCCAGACAGGGGGTAACACCATATATTTT.

The chain recombines TRBV18 with TRBJ1-4; D may be TRBD1 (5 bases). This CDR3 has 14 amino acids. Per germline, CDR1 KGHSH and CDR2 LQKENI. Trimming took 3 bases from V and 8 from J, leaving 13 bases between them. The chain's CDR3 is CASSPSGRREKLFF. DNA of the CDR3: TGTGCCAGCTCACCTTCAGGGAGGAGGGAAAAACTGTTTTTT.

This chain connects TRBV6-6 to TRBJ1-5, with D uncertain. Trimming removed 4 bases at V and 10 bases at J, with 20 bases between. There are 15 residues in the CDR3. Germline values: CDR1 MNHNY, CDR2 SVGAGI (reference sequence). The CDR3 protein is CASSSSLGLIIPQHF. For the CDR3, the DNA is TGTGCCAGCAGTTCTTCCTTGGGGTTAATCATCCCCCAGCATTTT.

The V gene is TRBV27, the J gene TRBJ2-7; a possible D gene is TRBD1 (6 bases). The germline V and J ends were trimmed by 6 bases and 5 bases, with 17 bases remaining between them. The CDR3 runs 14 residues. CDR1 is MNHEY, CDR2 SMNVEV, per germline (reference sequence). The CDR3 nucleotides read TGTGCCAGCAGAAACCGGGTTCAGGGGAACGAGCAGTACTTC. It encodes CASRNRVQGNEQYF.

This clone was counted only a few times. The J gene is TRBJ2-5, the V gene TRBV2; 10 bases fit TRBD2. V lost 9 bases to trimming and J lost 5 bases; unmatched junction nucleotides: 9. Germline loops: CDR1 SNHLY, CDR2 FYNNEI. The length of the CDR3 is 14 residues. The CDR3, as DNA: TGTGCCAGATCGACTAGCGGGCGTGAGGAGACCCAGTACTTC. Amino acids: CARSTSGREETQYF.